The source of this T cell receptor (beta chain) is a study of T-cell reconstitution after alpha-beta-depleted transplantation in children. As to this clonotype: Antigen specificity is unknown.

The TCRbeta library incorporated unique molecular identifiers. TCRdb fed the PCR reads into MiXCR, producing one record per CDR3 protein. The sample records around 300,000 distinct CDR3 sequences, approximately 23% being singletons. Germline-derived CDR1 and CDR2 are SGHVT and SQSDAQ. The J segment lost 1 base and the V segment lost 7 bases, leaving 16 bases of the junction unmatched. The CDR3 is 18 amino acids. Study-wide results and caveats: A year post-transplant, T-cell counts and diversity derived mostly from newly produced T cells. Some patients' high day-60 TCRbeta diversity was traced to surviving recipient T cells and thymic progenitors. Roughly two months post-transplant, alpha-beta T cells reportedly originated from several hundred graft clones that had expanded.

The sequencing used PBMCs, mostly from graft donor cells, collected 180 days after TCRalphabeta/CD19-depleted stem cell transplant. The TCR comes from a male patient between 5 and 17 years old who had a stem cell transplant for acute lymphoblastic leukemia, so the T cells may come from the graft donor. The chain carries TRBV7-4 and TRBJ2-7; 10 positions match TRBD2. CDR3 amino acids: CASMGWLAGVQGSYEQYF. For the CDR3, the DNA is TGTGCCAGCATGGGGTGGCTAGCGGGAGTGCAGGGGTCCTACGAGCAGTACTTC.